Below, 9 T cell receptor beta chains from the same sample are listed, as sequenced in a study of radiotherapy plus CTLA-4 blockade in lung cancer (dated by TCRdb to the late 2010s). The protocol used for the library was the immunoSEQ multiplex PCR assay. TCRdb re-hosts the immuneACCESS table, in-frame sequences only. Its copies lack some clones; in the studies checked, an unresolved V gene accounts for under half of them, and the cause for the rest is not known. This sample is represented by fewer than 100,000 clones; under 80% of them were singletons. The ten largest clonotypes hold about 23% of the sample. Sequenced material: peripheral blood, taken from a patient treated with radiotherapy plus ipilimumab. These receptors were taken from a human donor with non-small cell lung cancer whose response to radiotherapy plus ipilimumab could not be evaluated. Some clones in this sample may be carry-over from other donors' samples.

This clone appeared once. The V gene is TRBV5-5, the J gene TRBJ1-3; the D gene is possibly TRBD1 (6 bases). Per germline, CDR1 SGHKS and CDR2 YYEKEE (reference sequence). Trimming shortened V by 2 bases and J by 1 base, and 10 bases separated the two germline ends. CDR3 length equals 15 residues. CDR3 DNA: TGTGCCAGCAGCTTCTTCCAGGGGTCTGGAAACACCATATATTTT. Translated, it gives CASSFFQGSGNTIYF.

In its sample, this clone was seen a few times. The chain recombines TRBV19 with TRBJ1-2; D call uncertain. V was shortened by 3 bases and J by 5 bases, with 10 bases between the two germline ends. CDR1 and CDR2 (germline): LNHDA, SQIVND (reference sequence). The CDR3 spans 13 residues. DNA for the CDR3: TGTGCCAGTAGTATCAGTGGGGAGTATGGCTACACCTTC. This sequence encodes CASSISGEYGYTF. Supplemented by reference TRBV19 and TRBJ1-2, the full variable domain reads DGGITQSPKYLFRKEGQNVTLSCEQNLNHDAMYWYRQDPGQGLRLIYYSQIVNDFQKGDIAEGYSVSREKKESFPLTVTSAQKNPTAFYLCASSISGEYGYTFGSGTRLTVV.

The count of this clone is one. The chain couples TRBV19 to TRBJ2-5, with D maybe TRBD1 (7 bases). Between the trimmed V and J ends, which lost 10 bases and 11 bases, there was a span of 26 bases. The V gene's germline CDR1 is LNHDA and CDR2 SQIVND (reference sequence). This CDR3 comprises 14 residues. The CDR3: CATGTRNTGEAQYF. The CDR3, as DNA: TGTGCCACCGGGACCCGGAATACAGGGGAGGCACAGTACTTC.

V is TRBV5-1 and J is TRBJ2-1; TRBD2 agrees at 9 bases. V shed 3 bases and J 5 bases; nucleotides not matched to a gene: 6. Germline V gives CDR1 SGHRS, CDR2 YFSETQ. This CDR3 region has 15 residues. CDR3 sequence: CASSSGTSSDNEQFF. For the CDR3, the DNA is TGCGCCAGCAGCTCCGGGACTAGCTCAGACAATGAGCAGTTCTTC.

The chain uses TRBV6-5 and TRBJ1-4; 10 bases are shared with TRBD1. There are 14 residues in the CDR3. Trimming took 8 bases from V and 10 from J; bases not matched to a gene: 10. Germline CDR1 MNHEY, CDR2 SVGAGI. CDR3 nucleotides: TGTGCCAGCGGAACCGGGACAGGGGTGCGAAAACTGTTTTTT. Translation: CASGTGTGVRKLFF.

The genes are TRBV5-4 and TRBJ1-1, with D unclear. The germline gives CDR1 SGHNT, CDR2 YYREEE (reference sequence). V gave up 0 bases and J gave up 5 bases, with 8 bases separating them. The CDR3 extends over 13 amino acids. In DNA, the CDR3 is TGTGCCAGCAGCTTGGATCGGGGAACTGAAGCTTTCTTT. The encoded protein is CASSLDRGTEAFF.

The J gene is TRBJ2-1, the V gene TRBV11-2; tentatively, D is TRBD2 (6 bases). The length of the CDR3 is 13 residues. CDR1 SGHAT and CDR2 FQNNGV come from the germline V gene. Trimming removed 3 bases from V and 3 bases from J, with 6 bases in between. CDR3 in amino acids: CASSFGSYNEQFF. CDR3 nucleotides: TGTGCCAGCAGCTTCGGGAGCTACAATGAGCAGTTCTTC.

This chain uses TRBV7-2 with TRBJ2-5; D perhaps matches TRBD1 (6 bases). The end of the DNA fits TRBJ2-7 better, so the J call may be wrong. CDR1 is SGHTA, CDR2 FQGNSA, per germline. CDR3 size: 15 residues. CDR3 nucleotides: TGTGCCAGCAGCTTAGGACAGGCCATCTACTACGAGCAGTACTTC. This gives the protein CASSLGQAIYYEQYF.

The rearrangement joins TRBV18 to TRBJ2-7; maybe TRBD1 (6 bases). This CDR3 contains 13 residues. V was shortened by 3 bases and J by 3 bases, with 9 bases between the two germline ends. Germline CDR1 KGHSH, CDR2 LQKENI. DNA for the CDR3: TGTGCCAGCTCACCTCGGACAGACTACGAGCAGTACTTC. Its translation: CASSPRTDYEQYF.